The count of the clone carrying this T cell receptor beta chain is one. Profiled with immunoSEQ multiplex PCR; TCRdb holds only in-frame clones, not every one. This table holds 200,000 to 250,000 clones, about 87% found once. The sample belongs to a study of blood T cell repertoires in COVID-19. Participants, about 18 to 90 years old, spanned 25 or so US areas. Assignments of participants to cohorts depended upon their own reported clinical history. V lost 5 bases and J 1 base, leaving 11 bases between the germline ends. This CDR3 has 14 amino acids. The germline V gene has CDR1 MNHEY and CDR2 SMNVEV (reference sequence).

The source of this sequence is a woman aged 25-40 years with acute COVID-19. J is TRBJ1-1 and V is TRBV27, with a tentative D call TRBD1 (5 bases). Sequencing input: PBMCs or T cells enriched from blood (not recorded which). In nucleotides, the CDR3 is TGTGCCAGCAGTCCTATTGGGGCGAACACTGAAGCTTTCTTT. Encoded protein: CASSPIGANTEAFF.